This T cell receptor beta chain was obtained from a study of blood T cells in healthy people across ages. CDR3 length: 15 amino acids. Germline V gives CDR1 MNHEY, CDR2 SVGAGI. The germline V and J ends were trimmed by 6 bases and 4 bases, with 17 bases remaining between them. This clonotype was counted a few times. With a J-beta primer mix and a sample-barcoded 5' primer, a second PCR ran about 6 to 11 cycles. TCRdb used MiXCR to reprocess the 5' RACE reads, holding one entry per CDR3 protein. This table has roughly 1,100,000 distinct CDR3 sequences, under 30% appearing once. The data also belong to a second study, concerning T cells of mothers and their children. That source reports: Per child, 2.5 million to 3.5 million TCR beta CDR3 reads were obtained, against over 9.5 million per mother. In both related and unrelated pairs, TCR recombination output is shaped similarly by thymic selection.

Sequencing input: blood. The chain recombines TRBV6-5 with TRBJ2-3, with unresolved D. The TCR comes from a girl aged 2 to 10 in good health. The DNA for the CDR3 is TGTGCCAGCAGCCCAGAGTACCTGAAGCCAGATACGCAGTATTTT. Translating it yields CASSPEYLKPDTQYF.